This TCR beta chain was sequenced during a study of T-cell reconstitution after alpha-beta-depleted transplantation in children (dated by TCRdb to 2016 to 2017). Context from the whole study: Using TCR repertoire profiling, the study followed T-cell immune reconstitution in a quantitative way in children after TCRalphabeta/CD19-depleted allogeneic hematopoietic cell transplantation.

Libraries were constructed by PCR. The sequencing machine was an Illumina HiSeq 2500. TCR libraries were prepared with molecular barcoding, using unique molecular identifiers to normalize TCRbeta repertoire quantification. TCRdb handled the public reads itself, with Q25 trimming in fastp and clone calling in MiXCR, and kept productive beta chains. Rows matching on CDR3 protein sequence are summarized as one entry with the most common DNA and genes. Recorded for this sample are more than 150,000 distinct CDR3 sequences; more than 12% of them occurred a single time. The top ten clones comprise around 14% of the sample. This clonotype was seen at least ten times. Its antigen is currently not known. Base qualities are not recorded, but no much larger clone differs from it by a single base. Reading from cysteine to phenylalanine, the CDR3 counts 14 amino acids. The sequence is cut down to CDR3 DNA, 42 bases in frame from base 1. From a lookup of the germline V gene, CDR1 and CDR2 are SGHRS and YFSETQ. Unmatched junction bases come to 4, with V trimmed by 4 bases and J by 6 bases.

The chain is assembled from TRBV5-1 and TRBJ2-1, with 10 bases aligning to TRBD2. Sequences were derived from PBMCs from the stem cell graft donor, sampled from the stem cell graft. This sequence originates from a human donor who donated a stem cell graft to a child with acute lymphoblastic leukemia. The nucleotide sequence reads TGCGCCAGCAGCCCTCGGACTAGCGGCAATGAGCAGTTCTTC. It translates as CASSPRTSGNEQFF.